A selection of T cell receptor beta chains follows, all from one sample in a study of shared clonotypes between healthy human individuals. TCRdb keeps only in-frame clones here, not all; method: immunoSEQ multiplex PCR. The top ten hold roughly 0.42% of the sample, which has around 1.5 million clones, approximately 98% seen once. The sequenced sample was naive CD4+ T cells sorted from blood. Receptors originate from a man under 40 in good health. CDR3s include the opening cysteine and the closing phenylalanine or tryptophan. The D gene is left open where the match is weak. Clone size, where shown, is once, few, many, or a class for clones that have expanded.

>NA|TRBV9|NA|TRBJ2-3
CASRSLSFTQYF
TGTGCCAGCAGATCCCTTAGCTTCACGCAGTATTTT
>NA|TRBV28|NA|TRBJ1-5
CASSSQGPQHF
TGTGCCAGCAGTTCTCAGGGTCCCCAGCATTTT
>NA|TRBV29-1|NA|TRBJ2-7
CSVVYSYEQYF
TGCAGCGTTGTTTATTCCTACGAGCAGTACTTC
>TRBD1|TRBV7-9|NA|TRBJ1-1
CASSLGTGGMNTEAFF
TGTGCCAGCAGCCTAGGGACAGGGGGGATGAACACTGAAGCTTTCTTT
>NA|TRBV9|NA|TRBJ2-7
CASSVGVASYEQYF
TGTGCCAGCAGCGTAGGGGTAGCTTCCTACGAGCAGTACTTC
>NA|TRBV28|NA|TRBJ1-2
CASSLVQGDYTF
TGTGCCAGCAGTTTGGTACAGGGTGACTACACCTTC
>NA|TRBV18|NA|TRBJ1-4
CASSPPPSGNEKLFF
TGTGCCAGCTCACCACCGCCTTCGGGTAATGAAAAACTGTTTTTT
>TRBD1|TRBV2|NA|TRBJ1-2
CASSFTGGDYGYTF
TGTGCCAGCAGTTTTACAGGGGGTGACTATGGCTACACCTTC
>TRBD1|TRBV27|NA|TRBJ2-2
CASKFLGTGLSGELFF
TGTGCCAGCAAATTCCTCGGGACAGGCCTTTCCGGGGAGCTGTTTTTT
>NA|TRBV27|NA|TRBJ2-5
CASSFRSQETQYF
TGTGCCAGCAGTTTCAGGAGCCAAGAGACCCAGTACTTC
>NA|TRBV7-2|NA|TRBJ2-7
CASSSPPSYEQYF
TGTGCCAGCAGCTCCCCGCCGTCATACGAGCAGTACTTC
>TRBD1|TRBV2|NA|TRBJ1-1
CASSAAGRGRFGTEAFF
TGTGCCAGCAGTGCCGCCGGCAGGGGGAGGTTTGGCACTGAAGCTTTCTTT
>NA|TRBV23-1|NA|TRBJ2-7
CASSHCPVTPYEQYF
TGCGCCAGCAGTCACTGCCCAGTAACCCCCTACGAGCAGTACTTC
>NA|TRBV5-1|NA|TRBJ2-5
CASSPSGVETQYF
TGCGCCAGCAGCCCATCGGGGGTGGAGACCCAGTACTTC
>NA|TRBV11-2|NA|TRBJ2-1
CASSLVGLYNEQFF
TGTGCCAGCAGCTTAGTCGGACTTTACAATGAGCAGTTCTTC
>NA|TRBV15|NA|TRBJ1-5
CATSRDLGPNQPQHF
TGTGCCACCAGCAGAGATCTGGGGCCCAATCAGCCCCAGCATTTT
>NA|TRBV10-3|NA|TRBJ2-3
CAISELASTDTQYF
TGTGCCATCAGTGAACTAGCTAGCACAGATACGCAGTATTTT
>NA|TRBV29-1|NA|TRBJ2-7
CSAVRDGEQYF
TGCAGCGCTGTGCGGGACGGAGAGCAGTACTTC
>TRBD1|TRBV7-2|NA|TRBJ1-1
CASSHTGGGHTEAFF
TGTGCCAGCAGCCATACAGGGGGCGGCCATACTGAAGCTTTCTTT
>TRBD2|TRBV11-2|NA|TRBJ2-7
CASTPAGGPYEQYF
TGTGCCAGCACCCCAGCGGGAGGGCCCTACGAGCAGTACTTC
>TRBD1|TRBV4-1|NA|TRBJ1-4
CASSQVSGGGNEKLFF
TGCGCCAGCAGCCAAGTCTCAGGGGGCGGTAATGAAAAACTGTTTTTT
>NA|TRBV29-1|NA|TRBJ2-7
CSVALDNYEQYF
TGCAGCGTTGCTCTGGACAACTACGAGCAGTACTTC
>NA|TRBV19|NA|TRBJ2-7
CASSIVGGSSYEQYF
TGTGCCAGTAGTATAGTTGGCGGTAGCTCCTACGAGCAGTACTTC
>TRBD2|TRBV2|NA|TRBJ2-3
CASSEGLAKGDTQYF
TGTGCCAGCAGTGAGGGACTAGCCAAAGGCGATACGCAGTATTTT
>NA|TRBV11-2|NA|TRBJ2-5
CASSRLTGSETQYF
TGTGCCAGCAGCCGCCTTACAGGGTCGGAGACCCAGTACTTC
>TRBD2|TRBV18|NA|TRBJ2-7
CASLAGTSGSYEQYF
TGTGCCAGCCTTGCTGGGACTAGCGGGAGCTACGAGCAGTACTTC
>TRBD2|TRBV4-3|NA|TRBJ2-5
CASSPLLSREVETQYF
TGCGCCAGCAGCCCTCTCCTAAGTCGGGAGGTGGAGACCCAGTACTTC
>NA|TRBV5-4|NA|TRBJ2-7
CASSLPRGNEQYF
TGTGCCAGCAGCCTACCCCGAGGGAACGAGCAGTACTTC
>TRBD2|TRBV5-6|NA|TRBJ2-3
CASSSGLAGITDTQYF
TGTGCCAGCAGCTCTGGACTAGCGGGAATCACAGATACGCAGTATTTT
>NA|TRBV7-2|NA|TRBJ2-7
CASSLGGGEQYF
TGTGCCAGCAGCTTAGGTGGAGGGGAGCAGTACTTC
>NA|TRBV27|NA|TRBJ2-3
CASSLDGGALGTDTQYF
TGTGCCAGCAGTTTAGATGGTGGAGCTTTGGGCACAGATACGCAGTATTTT
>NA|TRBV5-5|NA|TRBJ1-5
CASSLGGSSNQPQHF
TGTGCCAGCAGCTTGGGTGGGAGCAGCAATCAGCCCCAGCATTTT
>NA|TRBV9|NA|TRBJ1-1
CASSVEARGNTEAFF
TGTGCCAGCAGCGTAGAGGCTAGAGGGAACACTGAAGCTTTCTTT
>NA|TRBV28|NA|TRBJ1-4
CASSFWATNEKLFF
TGTGCCAGCAGTTTTTGGGCGACTAATGAAAAACTGTTTTTT
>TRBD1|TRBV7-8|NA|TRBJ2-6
CASSQLVSGGSGANVLTF
TGTGCCAGCAGTCAATTAGTGTCAGGGGGCTCTGGGGCCAACGTCCTGACTTTC
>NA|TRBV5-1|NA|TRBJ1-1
CASSFGQMNTEAFF
TGCGCCAGCAGCTTCGGACAGATGAACACTGAAGCTTTCTTT
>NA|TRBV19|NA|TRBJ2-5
CATKRRTGVRQETQYF
TGTGCCACCAAACGACGGACTGGGGTCCGCCAAGAGACCCAGTACTTC
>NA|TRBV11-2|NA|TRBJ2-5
CASSLRGQETQYF
TGTGCCAGCAGCTTGCGGGGCCAAGAGACCCAGTACTTC
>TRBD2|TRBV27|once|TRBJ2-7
CASSLGLPGSYEQYF
TGTGCCAGCAGCCTGGGACTACCGGGTTCCTACGAGCAGTACTTC
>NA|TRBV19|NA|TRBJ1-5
CASSIQSANQPQHF
TGTGCCAGTAGTATTCAGAGCGCCAATCAGCCCCAGCATTTT
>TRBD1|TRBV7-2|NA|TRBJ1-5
CASRPQGANQPQHF
TGTGCCAGCAGGCCTCAGGGGGCAAATCAGCCCCAGCATTTT
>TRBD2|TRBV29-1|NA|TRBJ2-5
CSETPGLAGVETQYF
TGCAGCGAGACCCCGGGACTAGCGGGAGTAGAGACCCAGTACTTC
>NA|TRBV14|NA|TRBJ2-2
CASSRIFGGDTGELFF
TGTGCCAGCAGCCGGATCTTCGGCGGGGACACCGGGGAGCTGTTTTTT
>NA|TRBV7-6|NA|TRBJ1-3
CASSLSPRVRARGNTIYF
TGTGCCAGCAGCTTATCGCCCCGTGTCAGGGCGCGTGGAAACACCATATATTTT
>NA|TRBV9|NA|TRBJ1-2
CASSVGNGGAFGYTF
TGTGCCAGCAGCGTAGGGAACGGAGGGGCATTTGGCTACACCTTC